Below, one TCR beta chain is given with its context. This record belongs to a study of blood T cell repertoires in COVID-19. Original analysis: Reference gene primer amplification in the assay estimated nucleated cell counts. The data were produced by immunoSEQ multiplex PCR, yet TCRdb's version contains in-frame clones alone and is incomplete. V and J calls and clone size follow that table, whereas D and trimming were derived from the DNA. Among a few hundred thousand clones listed, roughly 88% were seen once. With 4 bases clipped from V and 4 bases from J, the junction kept 10 bases outside the gene matches. The CDR3 runs 16 residues. From germline, CDR1 is SQVTM and CDR2 ANQGSEA. The participants were between about 18 and 95 years old and came from some 23 US areas. Cohort 3 recovery required two negative PCRs, clearance, or symptom resolution.

V usage is TRBV29-1 and J usage is TRBJ2-2, with 9 nucleotides matching TRBD2. The clonotype was recovered from a woman aged 50 to 65 who had recovered from COVID-19. What was sequenced was PBMCs or T cells enriched from blood (not recorded which). CDR3 nucleotide sequence: TGCAGCGTTGTCCTTGGGGCTAGCGGGGCCACCGGGGAGCTGTTTTTT. Its protein is CSVVLGASGATGELFF.